This TCR beta chain was documented in a study of CD8 T cells in Susac syndrome. An input of about 0.5 to 1 ug of RNA was subjected to reverse transcription using random hexamers. TCRdb re-called the immunoSEQ multiplex PCR reads through MiXCR, storing one row per CDR3 protein. The repertoire consists of more than 75,000 distinct CDR3 sequences, with approximately 95% occurring once and the leading ten covering 0.25% to 0.4%. Sequencing of TCR beta, carried out with a high-throughput approach, was applied to CD8+ and CD4+ T cells from the blood. Matched for age and sex, the controls were healthy donors. Negative isolation yielded CD4+ and CD8+ T cells, and FACS enriched TEMRA cells. The V gene lost 0 bases and the J gene lost 3 bases, with 6 bases spanning the gap. Germline CDR1 and CDR2: SGDLS and YYNGEE. This CDR3 region has 13 residues.

The V and J genes are TRBV9 and TRBJ1-2; no clear D gene. The sequencing input was CD8+ T cells from PBMCs. The receptor's source is a human donor in good health. The CDR3 nucleotides read TGTGCCAGCAGCGTAGGGACGGACTATGGCTACACCTTC. This codes for CASSVGTDYGYTF.